The 5 T cell receptor beta chains below all came from one sample that was sequenced in a study of blood T cell repertoires in COVID-19. The assay was immunoSEQ multiplex PCR, and TCRdb's table has in-frame clones only and misses some. The table includes around 480,000 clones, more than 70% detected once. The source material was peripheral blood. All receptors come from a woman aged 50 to 65 with COVID-19, enrolled during active disease.

The V and J genes are TRBV7-9 and TRBJ1-4; 9 bases align to TRBD1. The CDR3 contains 18 residues. The ends lost 1 base at V and 4 bases at J; junction bases unmatched: 10. Germline-derived CDR1 and CDR2 are SEHNR and FQNEAQ (reference sequence). CDR3: CASSLEYRGQGHNEKLFF. DNA of the CDR3: TGTGCCAGCAGCTTAGAATATAGGGGACAGGGCCATAATGAAAAACTGTTTTTT.

V and J are TRBV6-1 and TRBJ1-2; D remains ambiguous. V was pared by 2 bases and J by 0 bases, with 10 bases between. The CDR3 is 15 residues long. Per germline, CDR1 MNHNS and CDR2 SASEGT. CDR3 sequence: CASSENTVANYGYTF. CDR3 DNA sequence: TGTGCCAGCAGTGAAAATACGGTAGCTAACTATGGCTACACCTTC.

This chain connects TRBV9 to TRBJ1-6; TRBD1 is a possible D gene (5 bases). Per germline, CDR1 SGDLS and CDR2 YYNGEE. The CDR3 length is 15 residues. Trimming left V 0 bases short and J 6 bases short, with 10 bases between. CDR3 DNA: TGTGCCAGCAGCGTAGGCAGGGCTGGTAATTCACCCCTCCACTTT. Amino acid sequence: CASSVGRAGNSPLHF.

This clone has more than one count but fewer than ten. The J gene is TRBJ2-3, the V gene TRBV12-5, with 7 bases lining up with TRBD1. CDR1 LGHNT and CDR2 FRNRAP come from the germline V gene. The length of the CDR3 is 15 residues. The ends lost 2 bases at V and 2 bases at J; junction bases unmatched: 4. Here the CDR3 reads CASGLIGTATDTQYF. CDR3 bases: TGTGCTAGTGGTTTGATCGGGACAGCCACAGATACGCAGTATTTT.

This chain connects TRBV3-1 (or the pseudogene TRBV3-2) to TRBJ2-1, with 14 positions matching TRBD2. The length of the CDR3 is 15 residues. Per germline, CDR1 LGHDT and CDR2 YNNKEL (reference sequence). V dropped 4 bases and J dropped 8; count of bases not matched to a gene: 4. CDR3 DNA: TGTGCCAGCAGCCTCGGACTAGCGGGGGGCGATGAGCAGTTCTTC. Encoded protein: CASSLGLAGGDEQFF.